This T cell receptor beta chain was observed in a study of cytomegalovirus exposure and HLA in healthy donors. CDR3 length: 17 amino acids. The trim removed 1 base at V and 5 bases at J, leaving 11 bases unmatched. Germline CDR1 is MNHEY and CDR2 is SMNVEV (reference sequence). By its share, this clone is medium-sized. What it binds is unknown. Study-level points and caveats: An ancestry cluster, one associated with Asian ancestry, reportedly showed fewer N-insertions than the approximately 670-donor mean in a later analysis. An analysis that was carried out later associated 16,951 TCR beta sequences with HLA alleles at 0.05 false discovery rate.

The PCR made use of 60 Vbeta and 13 Jbeta primers. Profiled with immunoSEQ multiplex PCR; TCRdb holds only in-frame clones, not every one. Of about 160,000 clones listed, more than 65% were seen once; the top ten hold about 4.5%. The sequence was obtained from a man younger than 35 in good health and CMV-seropositive. Material for sequencing was PBMCs. V is TRBV27 and J is TRBJ2-5, with 9 bases lining up with TRBD2. CDR3 coding DNA: TGTGCCAGCAGTTTATTCTATGGCGGGGGGGCTTGGGAGACCCAGTACTTC. Protein: CASSLFYGGGAWETQYF.